This TCR beta chain was recovered during a study of OX40 agonist ivuxolimab in advanced cancers. The CDR3 covers 16 residues. The germline V gene has CDR1 KGHSH and CDR2 LQKENI. V lost 0 bases and J lost 5, with 17 bases in between. Repertoires were generated with immunoSEQ multiplex PCR, while TCRdb's copy carries only in-frame clones and drops some. The sample lists more than 35,000 clones; about 88% were seen once. As to this clone: Its antigen remains unidentified.

Findings of the study overall: At doses 0.1 to 3.0 mg/kg, CD4+ and CD8+ clones expanded.

The gene calls are TRBV18 and TRBJ2-7, with a tentative D call TRBD2 (5 bases). The receptor was derived from an adult with an advanced solid tumor such as melanoma, head and neck, liver or kidney cancer. Sequenced here: CD4+ or CD8+ T cells sorted from blood, sampled in a trial of the OX40 agonist ivuxolimab. The CDR3 region is CASSPPPGAAEDEQYF. The CDR3 bases are TGTGCCAGCTCACCACCCCCCGGCGCAGCGGAGGACGAGCAGTACTTC.